The rows below give T cell receptor beta chains drawn from one sample of a study of breast tumors, draining lymph nodes, adjacent tissues. One entry per CDR3 protein results from TCRdb running MiXCR on the multiplex PCR reads. The data show 150,000 or so distinct CDR3 sequences, with more than 25% seen just once and around 3.5% held by the top ten. Specimen: axillary lymph node tissue. Every receptor here comes from a female donor with breast cancer. Some clones in this sample may be carry-over from other donors' samples. The CDR3 runs from the conserved cysteine through the conserved F or W. Fields, in order: D gene, V gene, J gene, CDR3 protein. D genes are given only for firm matches.

D gene: TRBD2
V gene: TRBV11-2
J gene: TRBJ2-7
CDR3 protein: CASSSTSGEMASYEQYF

D gene: TRBD1
V gene: TRBV28
J gene: TRBJ1-6
CDR3 protein: CASSLPGQGYSPLHF

D gene: TRBD2
V gene: TRBV28
J gene: TRBJ2-5
CDR3 protein: CASSPSGGQETQYF

D gene: TRBD1
V gene: TRBV27
J gene: TRBJ2-3
CDR3 protein: CASSFLLQGGFRTDTQYF

D gene: .
V gene: TRBV12-5
J gene: TRBJ2-2
CDR3 protein: CASGLTPDGRVNTGELFF

D gene: TRBD1
V gene: TRBV27
J gene: TRBJ2-7
CDR3 protein: CASRVQGAARNEQYF

D gene: .
V gene: TRBV29-1
J gene: TRBJ2-1
CDR3 protein: CSVRTAEYNEQLF

D gene: .
V gene: TRBV20-1
J gene: TRBJ2-5
CDR3 protein: CNATSPGGYQETQYF

D gene: TRBD2
V gene: TRBV27
J gene: TRBJ2-7
CDR3 protein: CASGSAGGRIYEQYF

D gene: TRBD1
V gene: TRBV7-3
J gene: TRBJ2-3
CDR3 protein: CASSATGPDTQYF

D gene: .
V gene: TRBV7-6
J gene: TRBJ2-7
CDR3 protein: CASSKEQGKREQYF

D gene: TRBD2
V gene: TRBV19
J gene: TRBJ2-1
CDR3 protein: CASSPRGKRESYNEQFF

D gene: TRBD2
V gene: TRBV7-3
J gene: TRBJ2-2
CDR3 protein: CASSLDLVAGAAGELFF